The present T cell receptor beta chain was sequenced within a study of T cells in Graves' hyperthyroidism and ophthalmopathy. V was trimmed by 7 bases and J by 7 bases, leaving 14 bases between them. Germline lookup yields CDR1 SNHLY and CDR2 FYNNEI. The CDR3 sequence is 14 residues long. Using RNA transcripts as the source, TCR beta CDR3 regions were amplified. Researchers ran a first-round RT-PCR on the TCR CDR3 using the HTBI primer set. TCRdb passed the multiplex PCR reads through MiXCR, listing each CDR3 protein once. The sample gives approximately 370,000 distinct CDR3 sequences, 15% of which show up once; around a third is in the top ten. Hyperthyroidism patients were newly diagnosed, had disease duration under 2 months, and were aged 18 to 65 years. Fresh peripheral blood, more than 8 ml of it, supplied the PBMCs.

The V call is TRBV2, the J call TRBJ1-6, with D possibly being TRBD1 (5 bases). Sequences were obtained from blood. The TCR was taken from a woman in her 30s with Graves' hyperthyroidism. CDR3 residues: CASIFTGRNSPLHF. The CDR3 coding sequence is TGTGCCAGCATATTCACGGGACGCAATTCACCCCTCCACTTT.